The 16 T cell receptor beta chains reported below all come from one sample, sequenced in a study of T cells in Graves' hyperthyroidism and ophthalmopathy. RNA transcripts yielded amplified TCR beta CDR3 regions. The TCR CDR3 first-round RT-PCR relied on the HTBI primer set. TCRdb re-derived calls from the multiplex PCR reads in MiXCR, one entry per CDR3 protein. The table includes 500,000 to 650,000 distinct CDR3 sequences, about 20% detected once. The sample taken for sequencing was blood. Receptors were obtained from a man between 40 and 49 years old with Graves' ophthalmopathy.

This clonotype was seen only a few times. V and J are TRBV29-1 and TRBJ2-5, with TRBD1 matching over 11 bases. There are 13 residues in the CDR3. Looked up from germline, CDR1 is SQVTM and CDR2 is ANQGSEA. The V and J ends lost 6 bases and 1 base, in that order; junction bases with no gene match: 1. The CDR3 loop is CSVGQGVQETQYF. For the CDR3, the DNA is TGCAGCGTGGGACAGGGGGTCCAAGAGACCCAGTACTTC.

This clonotype was seen many times. The chain carries TRBV20-1 and TRBJ1-1; D not certain. Germline V lookup: CDR1 DFQATT, CDR2 SNEGSKA (reference sequence). The CDR3 spans 12 residues. V lost 2 bases and J lost 2, with 6 bases in between. CDR3 DNA sequence: TGCAGTGCTAGACCTCTCAACACTGAAGCTTTCTTT. Its protein product is CSARPLNTEAFF.

This clonotype was recorded many times. The chain recombines TRBV7-9 with TRBJ2-1, with D unclear. In germline, CDR1 is SEHNR, CDR2 FQNEAQ (reference sequence). The CDR3 is made up of 17 amino acids. V shed 1 base and J shed 3 bases, with 16 bases lying between them. The CDR3, as DNA: TGTGCCAGCAGCTTAGATATGCTGGGCCTGATCTACAATGAGCAGTTCTTC. It yields the protein CASSLDMLGLIYNEQFF. Full variable domain (remainder filled in from reference TRBV7-9 and TRBJ2-1): DTGVSQNPRHKITKRGQNVTFRCDPISEHNRLYWYRQTLGQGPEFLTYFQNEAQLEKSRLLSDRFSAERPKGSFSTLEIQRTEQGDSAMYLCASSLDMLGLIYNEQFFGPGTRLTVL.

This clonotype occurred a few times. The chain uses TRBV5-1 and TRBJ1-2; no clear D gene. Germline-derived CDR1 and CDR2 are SGHRS and YFSETQ. The length of the CDR3 is 12 residues. The germline V and J ends were trimmed by 4 bases and 6 bases, with 10 bases remaining between them. CDR3 in DNA: TGCGCCAGCAGCGGAACCACAGATGGCTACACCTTC. This sequence encodes CASSGTTDGYTF. Full variable domain (rest looked up from reference TRBV5-1 and TRBJ1-2): KAGVTQTPRYLIKTRGQQVTLSCSPISGHRSVSWYQQTPGQGLQFLFEYFSETQRNKGNFPGRFSGRQFSNSRSEMNVSTLELGDSALYLCASSGTTDGYTFGSGTRLTVV.

The chain is built from TRBV7-9 and TRBJ1-5, with D possibly matching TRBD1 (5 bases). The CDR3 runs 15 residues. Germline V gives CDR1 SEHNR, CDR2 FQNEAQ (reference sequence). Trimming took off 5 bases at V and 6 bases at J, with 17 bases between the two ends. The CDR3 protein is CASSRPGDGSQPQHF. CDR3 nucleotides: TGTGCCAGCAGCCGCCCCGGGGACGGGAGTCAGCCCCAGCATTTT.

This sequence joins TRBV9 and TRBJ2-1, with 7 bases that match TRBD2. Germline CDR1 SGDLS, CDR2 YYNGEE. The junction had 10 bases not matched to a gene; V was cut back by 4 bases and J by 3 bases. This CDR3 contains 16 residues. The CDR3 DNA sequence: TGTGCCAGCAGCCCCCGCGGGAGTGGCGTCTACAATGAGCAGTTCTTC. The encoded protein is CASSPRGSGVYNEQFF. Combining the CDR3 with reference TRBV9 and TRBJ2-1 gives the whole variable domain DSGVTQTPKHLITATGQRVTLRCSPRSGDLSVYWYQQSLDQGLQFLIQYYNGEERAKGNILERFSAQQFPDLHSELNLSSLELGDSALYFCASSPRGSGVYNEQFFGPGTRLTVL.

This clonotype was picked up many times. This sequence joins TRBV3-1 and TRBJ1-3; no clear D. Trimming took off 2 bases at V and 0 bases at J, with 5 bases between the two ends. Germline V gene lookup returns CDR1 LGHDT and CDR2 YNNKEL (reference sequence). The CDR3 has 14 amino acids. The CDR3 DNA sequence: TGTGCCAGCAGCCAACAACGCTCTGGAAACACCATATATTTT. Translating it yields CASSQQRSGNTIYF.

CDR3 in DNA: TGTGCCAGCAGTTTACTCGGGACAGGCCATGAAAAACTGTTTTTT. It encodes CASSLLGTGHEKLFF. The chain joins TRBV28 to TRBJ1-4, with TRBD1 identical over 8 bases. The CDR3 is 15 residues long. Per germline, CDR1 MDHEN and CDR2 SYDVKM. The V gene end was trimmed by 2 bases and the J gene end by 6 bases; junction bases not matched to a gene: 5.

This clonotype was recorded at least ten times. The rearrangement joins TRBV30 to TRBJ1-2; TRBD1 matches at 9 bases. There are 13 residues in the CDR3. Trimming cost V 3 bases and J 6 bases; bases outside gene matches: 5. Germline V gene data show CDR1 as GTSNPN and CDR2 as SVGIG (reference sequence). CDR3 protein: CAWRLQGADGYTF. The CDR3 DNA follows: TGTGCCTGGAGATTACAGGGGGCGGATGGCTACACCTTC.

CDR3 nucleotides: TGCAGTGCTAGGCCGGGACTTGTGATAGAGACCCAGTACTTC. It yields the protein CSARPGLVIETQYF. The chain couples TRBV20-1 to TRBJ2-5, with D perhaps TRBD2 (6 bases). This CDR3 spans 14 amino acids. Germline V CDR1 and CDR2: DFQATT, SNEGSKA (reference sequence). V was clipped by 3 bases and J by 4 bases, with 15 bases between them.

This clonotype was detected many times. The chain carries TRBV2 and TRBJ2-5; D gene ambiguous. Germline V CDR1 and CDR2: SNHLY, FYNNEI. V was clipped by 2 bases and J by 3 bases, with 4 bases between them. This CDR3 has 12 amino acids. The CDR3 spells CASSELEETQYF. The CDR3 DNA reads TGTGCCAGCAGTGAACTAGAAGAGACCCAGTACTTC.

This clonotype appeared many times. Here the CDR3 reads CASSFGGEAFF. In DNA, the CDR3 is TGTGCCAGCAGTTTTGGTGGTGAAGCTTTCTTT. The chain is built from TRBV27 and TRBJ1-1; no definite D call. V was trimmed by 3 bases and J by 7 bases, leaving 6 bases between them. Looked up from germline, CDR1 is MNHEY and CDR2 is SMNVEV (reference sequence). This CDR3 is 11 amino acids long.

This clonotype occurred a few times. The V gene is TRBV19, the J gene TRBJ1-2; 10 nucleotides line up with TRBD1. The CDR3 has 16 residues. V shed 6 bases, J shed 2 bases, and the junction held 9 bases outside the gene matches. The V gene's germline CDR1 is LNHDA and CDR2 SQIVND (reference sequence). The CDR3 coding sequence is TGTGCCAGTAGCCCTGGGACAGGGGACCCCAACTATGGCTACACCTTC. This sequence encodes CASSPGTGDPNYGYTF.

This clonotype turned up a few times. The V gene is TRBV4-1, the J gene TRBJ1-3; 8 nucleotides match TRBD1. After removal of 4 bases from V and 3 bases from J, the junction contained 11 bases not matched to a gene. Germline V gene data show CDR1 as MGHRA and CDR2 as YSYEKL. The CDR3 covers 17 residues. The CDR3 coding sequence is TGCGCCAGCAGCCCACCCTGGGACAGGCCGGATGGAAACACCATATATTTT. It translates to CASSPPWDRPDGNTIYF.

V gene TRBV5-1 combines with J gene TRBJ2-6; a possible D gene is TRBD1 (5 bases). Germline V gene sequence: CDR1 SGHRS, CDR2 YFSETQ. CDR3 length: 17 residues. V gave up 0 bases and J gave up 2 bases, with 12 bases separating them. The CDR3 protein is CASSLVGRAAGANVLTF. CDR3 DNA: TGCGCCAGCAGCTTGGTGGGCAGGGCAGCTGGGGCCAACGTCCTGACTTTC.

This chain connects TRBV12-3 or TRBV12-4 to TRBJ1-1; D is unresolved. The CDR3 has 14 amino acids. V gave up 2 bases and J gave up 0 bases, with 7 bases separating them. CDR3 residues: CASSLPPMNTEAFF. CDR3 in DNA: TGTGCCAGCAGTTTACCCCCAATGAACACTGAAGCTTTCTTT.